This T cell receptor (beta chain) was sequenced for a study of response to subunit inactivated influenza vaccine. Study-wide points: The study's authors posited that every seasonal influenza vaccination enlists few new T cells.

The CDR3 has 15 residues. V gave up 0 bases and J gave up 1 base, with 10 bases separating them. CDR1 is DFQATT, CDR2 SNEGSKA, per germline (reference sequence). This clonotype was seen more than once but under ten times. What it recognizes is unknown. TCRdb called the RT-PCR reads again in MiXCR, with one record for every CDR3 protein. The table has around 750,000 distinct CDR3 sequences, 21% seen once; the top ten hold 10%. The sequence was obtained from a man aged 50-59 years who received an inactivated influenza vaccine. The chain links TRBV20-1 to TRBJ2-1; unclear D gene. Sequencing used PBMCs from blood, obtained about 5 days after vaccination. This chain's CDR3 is CSARDLSSSYNEQFF. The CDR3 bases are TGCAGTGCTAGAGATCTGTCTAGTTCCTACAATGAGCAGTTCTTC.